This TCR beta chain was sequenced for a study of T cell changes during pregnancy in multiple sclerosis. V lost 0 bases and J lost 4, with 7 bases in between. CDR1 and CDR2 from the germline V gene are SGHDN and FVKESK. CDR3 length equals 13 residues. Using immunoSEQ multiplex PCR, the repertoire was profiled, and TCRdb retains in-frame clones only, with some absent. Here the sample spans roughly 43,000 clones, about 88% being singletons. The sample was CD4+ T cells from peripheral blood mononuclear cells, taken after pregnancy. The chain couples TRBV14 to TRBJ2-7, with a weak D call TRBD2 (6 bases). The TCR was taken from a female donor with multiple sclerosis, enrolled in a pregnancy study. The CDR3 DNA is TGTGCCAGCAGCCAAGACCGGGGGTACGAGCAGTACTTC. The encoded protein is CASSQDRGYEQYF.